These 25 T cell receptor beta chains share one sample of origin, sequenced in a study of T-cell memory formation after mild COVID-19. TCRdb called the 5' RACE reads again in MiXCR, with one record for every CDR3 protein. Of 140,000 to 150,000 distinct CDR3 sequences in the sample, 15% to 20% were seen once. The sample taken for sequencing was PBMCs or a T cell subset sorted from them (not recorded which). The receptors derive from an adult woman who had mild COVID-19 (a few samples of this study predate the infection). Cell type and time point are not known.

This clonotype was counted a few times. The chain links TRBV4-1 to TRBJ1-2; D perhaps matches TRBD1 (5 bases). V lost 4 bases and J 4 bases, leaving 19 bases between the germline ends. CDR1 and CDR2 from the germline V gene are MGHRA and YSYEKL. This CDR3 spans 16 amino acids. The CDR3 region has the DNA TGCGCCAGCAGCCGATCCCTACAGGAAGAGGGCTATGGCTACACCTTC. Amino acids: CASSRSLQEEGYGYTF.

The CDR3 here is CASKVGGGETQYF. CDR3 DNA sequence: TGTGCCAGCAAGGTCGGCGGGGGTGAGACCCAGTACTTC. The rearrangement joins TRBV2 to TRBJ2-5; 7 bases are a match to TRBD2. The trim removed 7 bases at V and 5 bases at J, leaving 7 bases unmatched. CDR1 and CDR2 from the germline V gene are SNHLY and FYNNEI. CDR3 size: 13 residues.

This sequence joins TRBV20-1 and TRBJ2-7; TRBD1 aligns across 11 bases. The CDR3 totals 14 residues. V lost 6 bases and J lost 2; bases outside the gene matches: 6. Per germline, CDR1 DFQATT and CDR2 SNEGSKA (reference sequence). The CDR3: CSAQRGQGAYEQYF. Written as DNA, the CDR3 is TGCAGTGCCCAAAGGGGACAGGGGGCCTACGAGCAGTACTTC.

This clonotype was observed a few times. The chain has TRBV6-5 and TRBJ2-7; D unclear. The CDR3 totals 13 residues. Germline CDR1 MNHEY, CDR2 SVGAGI. V was trimmed by 0 bases and J by 6 bases, leaving 9 bases between them. CDR3 amino acids: CASSYSNHGEQYF. Here the CDR3 DNA reads TGTGCCAGCAGTTACTCGAACCACGGCGAGCAGTACTTC.

This clonotype was detected a few times. The chain combines TRBV5-1 with TRBJ1-1; 7 positions match TRBD1. Germline assignment: CDR1 SGHRS and CDR2 YFSETQ. After removal of 0 bases from V and 4 bases from J, the junction contained 9 bases not matched to a gene. This CDR3 is 16 amino acids long. The CDR3 DNA follows: TGCGCCAGCAGCTTGGCCGGGCAGGGGGTAGGCACTGAAGCTTTCTTT. Encoded protein: CASSLAGQGVGTEAFF.

Worth noting for this clonotype: An end of the junction differs from the germline gene, which may be a read error. The chain combines TRBV7-6 with TRBJ2-2; D perhaps matches TRBD2 (5 bases). Germline lookup yields CDR1 SGHVS and CDR2 FNYEAQ. This CDR3 contains 16 residues. The CDR3 loop reads CARSLEPLVTTGELFF. For the CDR3, the DNA is TGTGCCAGAAGCTTAGAACCACTAGTGACCACCGGGGAGCTGTTTTTT.

This clonotype was seen ten or more times. This chain connects TRBV24-1 to TRBJ2-5; D is ambiguous. The germline V and J ends were trimmed by 3 bases and 9 bases, with 7 bases remaining between them. The CDR3 is 11 amino acids. The V gene's germline CDR1 is KGHDR and CDR2 SFDVKD. In DNA, the CDR3 is TGTGCCACCAGTGATGGGGATCCCCAGTACTTC. Translated: CATSDGDPQYF.

This sequence joins TRBV5-1 and TRBJ2-2, with 8 bases that match TRBD1. V was clipped by 5 bases and J by 6 bases; unmatched bases: 6. The germline gives CDR1 SGHRS, CDR2 YFSETQ. CDR3 length equals 14 residues. In nucleotides, the CDR3 is TGCGCCAGCAGGGACAGGGATGAGGCCGGGGAGCTGTTTTTT. Protein: CASRDRDEAGELFF.

This clonotype was recorded a few times. The chain combines TRBV18 with TRBJ2-7, with 7 bases fitting TRBD2. CDR1 is KGHSH and CDR2 is LQKENI in the germline V gene. The CDR3 has 14 residues. The V and J ends lost 4 bases and 2 bases, in that order; junction bases with no gene match: 5. DNA of the CDR3: TGTGCCAGCTCACGGCAAGCGGGGCCCTACGAGCAGTACTTC. It is translated as CASSRQAGPYEQYF.

This clonotype was seen a handful of times. The V gene is TRBV18, the J gene TRBJ2-6, with D unresolved. Deletions cut 3 bases from V and 0 bases from J, with 3 bases between. From germline, CDR1 is KGHSH and CDR2 LQKENI. This CDR3 has 14 residues. The CDR3 is CASSPDSGANVLTF. CDR3 DNA sequence: TGTGCCAGCTCACCCGACTCTGGGGCCAACGTCCTGACTTTC.

This clonotype was seen repeatedly, ten times or more. The V gene is TRBV13, the J gene TRBJ2-3; the match to TRBD2 covers 7 bases. CDR1 PRHDT and CDR2 FYEKMQ come from the germline V gene (reference sequence). V shed 5 bases, J shed 2 bases, and the junction held 1 base outside the gene matches. The CDR3 covers 13 residues. CDR3 in DNA: TGTGCCAGCAGCCGGGACTACACAGATACGCAGTATTTT. Amino acids: CASSRDYTDTQYF.

This clonotype was seen more than once but under ten times. CDR3 in amino acids: CSVGYGAGETEAFF. CDR3 sequence (DNA): TGCAGTGTGGGTTATGGCGCCGGGGAGACTGAAGCTTTCTTT. V gene TRBV20-1 combines with J gene TRBJ1-1; D not resolved. In germline, CDR1 is DFQATT, CDR2 SNEGSKA (reference sequence). The CDR3 is made up of 14 amino acids. Trimming cost V 7 bases and J 5 bases, with 20 bases left between them.

The chain uses TRBV24-1 and TRBJ2-7; no clear D. CDR3 length: 14 amino acids. The germline V gene has CDR1 KGHDR and CDR2 SFDVKD. With 2 bases removed from V and 1 base from J, the gap between germline ends came to 8 bases. The CDR3 DNA sequence: TGTGCCACCAGTGATTCCGGCCCTTCCTACGAGCAGTACTTC. Protein: CATSDSGPSYEQYF.

The V and J genes are TRBV30 and TRBJ2-2; 7 bases are shared with TRBD1. Germline trimming cut 4 bases from V and 5 bases from J; bases unmatched to any gene: 10. This CDR3 has 15 residues. The V gene's germline CDR1 is GTSNPN and CDR2 SVGIG (reference sequence). The CDR3 DNA reads as TGTGCCTGGACTGAAAGGGGGCTGTGGACCGGGGAGCTGTTTTTT. Translating gives CAWTERGLWTGELFF.

This clonotype has just a few counts. The chain carries TRBV7-3 and TRBJ2-5, with 8 bases that match TRBD1. The CDR3 loop spans 13 amino acids. CDR1 and CDR2 from the germline V gene are SGHTA and FQGTGA. V lost 5 bases and J lost 5; bases outside the gene matches: 4. The CDR3 DNA follows: TGTGCCAGCAGCAAACAGGGGGACGAGACCCAGTACTTC. The encoded protein is CASSKQGDETQYF.

The sample holds a few counts of this clonotype. V is TRBV13 and J is TRBJ1-1, with D perhaps TRBD1 (5 bases). The CDR3 length is 15 residues. Germline assignment: CDR1 PRHDT and CDR2 FYEKMQ (reference sequence). V gave up 6 bases and J gave up 1 base, with 15 bases separating them. CDR3 DNA sequence: TGTGCCAGCAGGAAAGGAGGGGTGGCGAACACTGAAGCTTTCTTT. This encodes CASRKGGVANTEAFF.

This clonotype has just a few counts. The chain recombines TRBV15 with TRBJ1-1; 8 nucleotides align to TRBD1. Looked up from germline, CDR1 is LNHNV and CDR2 is YYDKDF (reference sequence). The CDR3 sequence is 15 residues long. V shed 1 base and J 6 bases; nucleotides not matched to a gene: 7. The CDR3 nucleotides read TGTGCCACCAGCAGAGGGACAGGGTTCACGGCTGAAGCTTTCTTT. Protein product: CATSRGTGFTAEAFF.

Only a few counts were recorded for this clonotype. The chain joins TRBV7-3 to TRBJ2-2; TRBD2 is a possible D gene (6 bases). Germline V gives CDR1 SGHTA, CDR2 FQGTGA. The CDR3 is 15 amino acids. The germline V and J ends were trimmed by 1 base and 6 bases, with 12 bases remaining between them. The CDR3 bases are TGTGCCAGCAGCTTAAGCGTTGGAGGGGCCGGGGAGCTGTTTTTT. Residues: CASSLSVGGAGELFF.

J is TRBJ2-7 and V is TRBV6-2 or TRBV6-3, with D perhaps TRBD2 (5 bases). The CDR3 is made up of 14 amino acids. Trimming stripped 5 bases from V and 7 bases from J, with 18 bases between. The germline V gene encodes CDR1 MNHEY and CDR2 SVGEGT. The DNA for the CDR3 is TGTGCCAGCAGTGCTCCGGGAACACGAGGGGAGCAGTACTTC. Encoded protein: CASSAPGTRGEQYF.

The chain joins TRBV20-1 to TRBJ2-5; D perhaps matches TRBD2 (6 bases). Germline V gene lookup returns CDR1 DFQATT and CDR2 SNEGSKA (reference sequence). V lost 5 bases and J lost 1, with 14 bases in between. The CDR3 consists of 14 residues. The CDR3: CSAGGLSRQETQYF. CDR3 coding DNA: TGCAGTGCTGGTGGACTATCCCGCCAAGAGACCCAGTACTTC.

The chain combines TRBV9 with TRBJ2-1, with TRBD2 identical over 10 bases. CDR3 length: 17 amino acids. V lost 2 bases to trimming and J lost 0 bases; unmatched junction nucleotides: 5. CDR1 is SGDLS, CDR2 YYNGEE, per germline. The CDR3 protein is CASSVRTSGSSYNEQFF. The CDR3 coding sequence is TGTGCCAGCAGCGTTCGGACTAGCGGATCCTCCTACAATGAGCAGTTCTTC.

This clonotype was detected only a few times. The chain recombines TRBV24-1 with TRBJ2-1; the D call may be TRBD1 or TRBD2 (5 bases each). This CDR3 is 15 amino acids long. V lost 1 base to trimming and J lost 7 bases, with 13 bases between them. Germline-derived CDR1 and CDR2 are KGHDR and SFDVKD. The CDR3 protein is CATSDFWPEGNEQFF. In DNA, the CDR3 is TGTGCCACCAGTGATTTTTGGCCAGAGGGGAATGAGCAGTTCTTC.

The chain couples TRBV5-1 to TRBJ2-2, with 8 bases fitting TRBD2. V was pared by 3 bases and J by 7 bases, with 5 bases of the junction left unmatched. CDR3 length: 14 amino acids. Germline lookup yields CDR1 SGHRS and CDR2 YFSETQ. The CDR3 DNA is TGCGCCAGCAGCTCCCGGGAGGGCCTCGGGGAGCTGTTTTTT. Amino acids: CASSSREGLGELFF.

This clonotype was seen a few times. CDR3 sequence: CASSSDIDYGYTF. In DNA form, the CDR3 reads TGTGCCAGCAGCTCCGACATCGACTATGGCTACACCTTC. V and J are TRBV7-9 and TRBJ1-2, with D unclear. V was trimmed by 4 bases and J by 3 bases, leaving 9 bases between them. CDR1 SEHNR and CDR2 FQNEAQ come from the germline V gene (reference sequence). CDR3 length equals 13 residues.

Concerning this clonotype: One end of the junction is discordant with germline, which a read error may explain. This chain uses TRBV6-1 with TRBJ2-7; 7 positions agree with TRBD1. The CDR3 is 14 residues long. Germline CDR1 and CDR2: MNHNS and SASEGT. The CDR3 region is CASSQTGRSSEQYF. Written as DNA, the CDR3 is TGTGCCAGCAGCCAGACAGGGCGGTCCTCCGAGCAGTACTTC.